What follows are 18 T cell receptor beta chains derived from one specimen sequenced in a study of shared clonotypes between healthy human individuals. Sequencing used immunoSEQ multiplex PCR; TCRdb keeps in-frame clones, though not all of them. The sample has millions of clones; 93% are singletons. Naive CD8 populations comprised CD45RO-negative cells positively selected for CCR7, excluding terminally differentiated effector memory CD45RA+ cells. The sequenced material came from naive CD8+ T cells from PBMCs. Receptors originate from a man aged 18 to 29 in good health. Some clones in this sample may be carry-over from other donors' samples.

This clone appeared a few times. The gene calls are TRBV7-9 and TRBJ1-4; TRBD1 aligns across 11 bases. The CDR3 is made up of 12 amino acids. Per the germline V gene, CDR1 is SEHNR and CDR2 is FQNEAQ (reference sequence). J lost 15 bases, V lost 5 bases, and 5 bases had no gene match. CDR3 amino acids: CASSPRDRGMFF. The CDR3 DNA is TGTGCCAGCAGCCCAAGGGACAGGGGGATGTTTTTT. Full variable domain (outside the CDR3, taken from reference TRBV7-9 and TRBJ1-4): DTGVSQNPRHKITKRGQNVTFRCDPISEHNRLYWYRQTLGQGPEFLTYFQNEAQLEKSRLLSDRFSAERPKGSFSTLEIQRTEQGDSAMYLCASSPRDRGMFFGSGTQLSVL.

The chain couples TRBV19 to TRBJ2-1; weak D call: TRBD2 (5 bases). The CDR3 spans 14 residues. Germline CDR1 and CDR2: LNHDA and SQIVND (reference sequence). V lost 6 bases, J lost 9 bases, and 18 bases lay in between. CDR3 loop: CASRTSGGPSEQFF. The CDR3, as DNA: TGTGCCAGTAGGACCAGCGGCGGGCCCAGTGAGCAGTTCTTC. Variable domain in full (rest from reference TRBV19 and TRBJ2-1): DGGITQSPKYLFRKEGQNVTLSCEQNLNHDAMYWYRQDPGQGLRLIYYSQIVNDFQKGDIAEGYSVSREKKESFPLTVTSAQKNPTAFYLCASRTSGGPSEQFFGPGTRLTVL.

This clone was observed a few times. The chain employs TRBV27 and TRBJ1-1; D may be TRBD1 (6 bases). Trimming left V 3 bases short and J 5 bases short, with 13 bases between. Germline-derived CDR1 and CDR2 are MNHEY and SMNVEV (reference sequence). This CDR3 has 14 residues. DNA for the CDR3: TGTGCCAGCAGTTTCAGGGGAGGCGTGACTGAAGCTTTCTTT. Translated, it gives CASSFRGGVTEAFF.

The chain has TRBV11-2 and TRBJ2-7; 10 positions match TRBD2. The CDR3 has 18 amino acids. Germline V lookup: CDR1 SGHAT, CDR2 FQNNGV. With V trimmed by 5 bases and J by 4 bases, 17 bases remained unmatched. CDR3 sequence reads: CASSPKVSSGRVRYEQYF. CDR3 in DNA: TGTGCCAGCAGCCCTAAGGTTTCTAGCGGGAGAGTCAGGTACGAGCAGTACTTC. Variable domain in full (rest from reference TRBV11-2 and TRBJ2-7): EAGVAQSPRYKIIEKRQSVAFWCNPISGHATLYWYQQILGQGPKLLIQFQNNGVVDDSQLPKDRFSAERLKGVDSTLKIQPAKLEDSAVYLCASSPKVSSGRVRYEQYFGPGTRLTVT.

This chain's CDR3 is CASNSRGYSNQPQHF. In nucleotides, the CDR3 is TGTGCCAGCAATTCACGGGGGTATAGCAATCAGCCCCAGCATTTT. J is TRBJ1-5 and V is TRBV6-5; D is perhaps TRBD1 (5 bases). Germline V CDR1 and CDR2: MNHEY, SVGAGI. There are 15 residues in the CDR3. V lost 7 bases to trimming and J lost 0 bases, with 13 bases between them.

This chain links TRBV7-8 with TRBJ2-2, with 8 bases lining up with TRBD1. The CDR3 contains 16 residues. Germline trimming cut 5 bases from V and 4 bases from J; bases unmatched to any gene: 9. The V gene's germline CDR1 is SGHVS and CDR2 FQNEAQ. The CDR3 DNA reads TGTGCCAGCAGCAAAGACAGGGGCACGGGCACCGGGGAGCTGTTTTTT. The encoded protein is CASSKDRGTGTGELFF.

The chain combines TRBV14 with TRBJ2-3, with unresolved D. In germline, CDR1 is SGHDN, CDR2 FVKESK. This CDR3 contains 14 residues. V lost 0 bases, J lost 8 bases, and 12 bases lay in between. The CDR3 loop reads CASSQDQTWATQYF. The CDR3 bases are TGTGCCAGCAGCCAAGATCAGACATGGGCTACGCAGTATTTT.

The chain joins TRBV4-1 to TRBJ2-7; D is undetermined. The CDR3 extends over 14 amino acids. V lost 0 bases and J 2 bases, leaving 8 bases between the germline ends. Germline assignment: CDR1 MGHRA and CDR2 YSYEKL. The CDR3 region is CASSQERYPYEQYF. In nucleotides, the CDR3 is TGCGCCAGCAGCCAAGAGAGATACCCCTACGAGCAGTACTTC.

V usage is TRBV7-9 and J usage is TRBJ2-7; 8 bases agree with TRBD1. The V and J ends lost 0 bases and 3 bases, in that order; junction bases with no gene match: 7. Germline V CDR1 and CDR2: SEHNR, FQNEAQ (reference sequence). The CDR3 has 16 amino acids. The CDR3, as DNA: TGTGCCAGCAGCTTAGCTGGGGGACAGGTAGTCTACGAGCAGTACTTC. Its protein is CASSLAGGQVVYEQYF.

The genes are TRBV4-3 and TRBJ2-3, with 11 positions matching TRBD2. V was pared by 3 bases and J by 0 bases, with 11 bases of the junction left unmatched. CDR1 LGHNA and CDR2 YSLEER come from the germline V gene. The length of the CDR3 is 19 residues. CDR3 residues: CASSQEGSTSGASTDTQYF. CDR3 in DNA: TGCGCCAGCAGCCAGGAGGGGTCGACTAGCGGGGCCAGCACAGATACGCAGTATTTT.

J is TRBJ2-1 and V is TRBV11-2; perhaps D is TRBD1 or TRBD2 (7 bases each). Germline loops: CDR1 SGHAT, CDR2 FQNNGV. The length of the CDR3 is 17 residues. Trimming took 4 bases from V and 0 from J, leaving 16 bases between them. DNA of the CDR3: TGTGCCAGCAGCTCACCCAGGGGGGGGAGCTCCTACAATGAGCAGTTCTTC. This encodes CASSSPRGGSSYNEQFF.

The chain employs TRBV4-3 and TRBJ1-4, with D possibly being TRBD1 (5 bases). Germline V CDR1 and CDR2: LGHNA, YSLEER. The V end was cut by 1 base, the J end by 7 bases, with 13 bases between. The CDR3 totals 15 residues. The CDR3 region has the DNA TGCGCCAGCAGCCAAGCTTTGGGGGTCAGTGAAAAACTGTTTTTT. Translation gives CASSQALGVSEKLFF.

The chain recombines TRBV15 with TRBJ2-3; 7 bases line up with TRBD1. The CDR3 spans 15 residues. Germline assignment: CDR1 LNHNV and CDR2 YYDKDF (reference sequence). V lost 9 bases, J lost 0 bases, and 9 bases stayed unmatched. The CDR3 here is CATRDEQGSTDTQYF. The CDR3 DNA reads TGTGCCACGCGTGACGAACAGGGGAGCACAGATACGCAGTATTTT.

Points on this clone: This sequence is one base from a far larger clone and is likely a read error. The sample has other DNA sequences that encode this CDR3 too. The chain carries TRBV28 and TRBJ1-5; possibly TRBD1 for D (6 bases). V lost 6 bases to trimming and J lost 0 bases, with 12 bases between them. CDR1 and CDR2 (germline): MDHEN, SYDVKM. CDR3 size: 15 residues. CDR3 sequence: CASSQTGDSNQPQHF. In nucleotides, the CDR3 is TGTGCCAGCAGCCAGACAGGAGATAGCAATCAGCCCCAGCATTTT.

The chain uses TRBV4-1 and TRBJ2-3; D assignment may be TRBD1 or TRBD2 (7 bases each). V lost 4 bases and J 1 base, leaving 18 bases between the germline ends. The germline CDR1 and CDR2 sequences are MGHRA and YSYEKL. This CDR3 is 17 amino acids long. CDR3 protein: CASSPQGGGRRTDTQYF. Written as DNA, the CDR3 is TGCGCCAGCAGCCCTCAGGGGGGGGGACGCCGCACAGATACGCAGTATTTT.

Only one count was recorded for this clone. This chain connects TRBV7-8 to TRBJ2-7; a possible D gene is TRBD2 (5 bases). Germline V gene lookup returns CDR1 SGHVS and CDR2 FQNEAQ. CDR3 length equals 13 residues. Trimming cost V 10 bases and J 0 bases, with 13 bases left between them. CDR3 region: CATRPGSSYEQYF. The DNA of the CDR3 is TGTGCCACCCGCCCTGGGAGCTCCTACGAGCAGTACTTC.

This chain links TRBV11-2 with TRBJ2-7; 8 positions match TRBD2. Unmatched junction bases numbered 11, after V lost 5 bases and J lost 2 bases. This CDR3 has 16 residues. Germline lookup yields CDR1 SGHAT and CDR2 FQNNGV. CDR3 loop: CASSRTPGTRPYEQYF. CDR3 bases: TGTGCCAGCAGCCGTACGCCCGGGACTAGGCCCTACGAGCAGTACTTC.

This rearrangement joins TRBV6-5 to TRBJ2-1, with 11 bases identical to TRBD2. CDR3 size: 16 residues. In germline, CDR1 is MNHEY, CDR2 SVGAGI. Unmatched junction bases numbered 6, after V lost 4 bases and J lost 4 bases. CDR3 region: CASSWGTSGLYNEQFF. The CDR3 bases are TGTGCCAGCAGTTGGGGGACTAGCGGCTTATACAATGAGCAGTTCTTC.